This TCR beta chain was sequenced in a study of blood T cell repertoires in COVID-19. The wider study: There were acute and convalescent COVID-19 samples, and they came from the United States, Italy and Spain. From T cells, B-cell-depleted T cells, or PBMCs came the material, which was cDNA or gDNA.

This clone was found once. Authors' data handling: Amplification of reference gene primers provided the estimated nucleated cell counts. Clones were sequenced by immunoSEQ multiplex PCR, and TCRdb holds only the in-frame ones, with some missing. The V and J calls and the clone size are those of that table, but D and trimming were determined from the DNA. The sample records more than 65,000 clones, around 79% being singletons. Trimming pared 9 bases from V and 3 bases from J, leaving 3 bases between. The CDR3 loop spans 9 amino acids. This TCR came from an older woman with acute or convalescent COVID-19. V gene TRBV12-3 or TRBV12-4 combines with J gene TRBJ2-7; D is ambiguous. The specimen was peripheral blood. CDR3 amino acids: CARYYEQYF. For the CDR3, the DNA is TGTGCCAGATACTACGAGCAGTACTTC.